Below are 9 T cell receptor beta chains sequenced from a single sample in a study of blood T cell repertoires in COVID-19. Generated by immunoSEQ multiplex PCR, the TCRdb table keeps only in-frame clones and is missing some. The table records fewer than 150,000 clones, about four fifths of them present only once. Specimen: peripheral blood. The receptors derive from an elderly man with acute or convalescent COVID-19.

This chain uses TRBV4-2 with TRBJ1-4, with a possible D match to TRBD1 (5 bases). Germline CDR1 LGHNA, CDR2 YNFKEQ. This CDR3 region has 17 residues. Trimming removed 2 bases at V and 8 bases at J, with 21 bases between. The CDR3 DNA sequence: TGTGCCAGCAGCCAAAACGGGGTCGGGGGGTGGAAGGAAAAACTGTTTTTT. Translated, it gives CASSQNGVGGWKEKLFF.

This clone showed up just once. The rearrangement links TRBV10-3 to TRBJ1-2; tentative D call: TRBD1 (5 bases). CDR3 length equals 13 residues. In germline, CDR1 is ENHRY, CDR2 SYGVKD. Trimming pared 6 bases from V and 4 bases from J, leaving 12 bases between. The CDR3 here is CAIRNRTTYGYTF. The DNA of the CDR3 is TGTGCCATCAGGAACAGGACAACCTATGGCTACACCTTC.

This chain uses TRBV19 with TRBJ1-2, with 7 nucleotides matching TRBD1. The germline gives CDR1 LNHDA, CDR2 SQIVND (reference sequence). The CDR3 contains 15 residues. V lost 4 bases and J lost 6; bases outside the gene matches: 11. Written as DNA, the CDR3 is TGTGCCAGTAGTACCCGCGACAGGGTTGGGAATGGCTACACCTTC. Protein product: CASSTRDRVGNGYTF.

CDR3 loop: CASSPRQDRGREQFF. The DNA of the CDR3 is TGTGCCAGCAGCCCAAGACAGGACCGTGGGCGTGAGCAGTTCTTC. The chain is built from TRBV5-4 and TRBJ2-1; tentatively, D is TRBD1 (6 bases). This CDR3 is built from 15 residues. The germline V and J ends were trimmed by 4 bases and 9 bases, with 20 bases remaining between them. Germline V lookup: CDR1 SGHNT, CDR2 YYREEE (reference sequence).

The chain links TRBV4-2 to TRBJ2-1; 12 bases are a match to TRBD2. The germline gives CDR1 LGHNA, CDR2 YNFKEQ. This CDR3 has 20 residues. J was trimmed by 10 bases and V by 2 bases; bases with no gene match: 21. This chain's CDR3 is CASSQSHPGLAGYRTGEQFF. CDR3 in DNA: TGTGCCAGCAGCCAATCCCACCCGGGACTAGCGGGTTATAGGACAGGGGAGCAGTTCTTC.

V gene TRBV6-5 combines with J gene TRBJ1-2; D gene ambiguous. The V gene lost 9 bases and the J gene lost 6 bases, with 20 bases spanning the gap. The V gene's germline CDR1 is MNHEY and CDR2 SVGAGI. The CDR3 is 14 amino acids. The CDR3 here is CASATIGRRDGYTF. The CDR3 bases are TGTGCCAGTGCCACGATCGGGAGGCGGGATGGCTACACCTTC.

The chain is built from TRBV18 and TRBJ2-5; D remains ambiguous. The V gene's germline CDR1 is KGHSH and CDR2 LQKENI. The CDR3 is made up of 11 amino acids. The ends were cut back, 2 bases at V and 5 bases at J, with 3 bases in the middle. The DNA of the CDR3 is TGTGCCAGCTCACCAGCGGAGACCCAGTACTTC. Its translation: CASSPAETQYF.

The J gene is TRBJ1-6, the V gene TRBV11-3; a weak D match, TRBD1 (6 bases). V lost 0 bases and J 0 bases, leaving 15 bases between the germline ends. The CDR3 spans 19 residues. Germline CDR1 is SGHNT and CDR2 is YENEEA. This chain's CDR3 is CASSLEAGAQSSYNSPLHF. The CDR3 DNA reads as TGTGCCAGCAGCTTAGAGGCAGGGGCGCAGAGCTCCTATAATTCACCCCTCCACTTT.

The J gene is TRBJ2-7, the V gene TRBV12-3 or TRBV12-4, with D maybe TRBD1 (6 bases). V shed 4 bases and J shed 3 bases, with 10 bases lying between them. CDR3 length equals 13 residues. CDR3 nucleotides: TGTGCCAGCAGTTGGGGCAGGGGCTACGAGCAGTACTTC. It specifies CASSWGRGYEQYF.